The 10 T cell receptor beta chains reported below all come from one sample, sequenced in a study of cytomegalovirus exposure and HLA in healthy donors. The PCR contained 60 Vbeta and 13 Jbeta primers. Assay used: immunoSEQ multiplex PCR; TCRdb lists only in-frame clones, some missing. The sample yields 95,000 to 150,000 clones, 65% to 85% seen once. The sequencing input was PBMCs. The receptors shown here come from a man aged 45-65 years in good health and CMV-seronegative.

V and J are TRBV7-8 and TRBJ1-4; 8 nucleotides match TRBD1. This CDR3 spans 15 amino acids. Per germline, CDR1 SGHVS and CDR2 FQNEAQ. V trimming: 6 bases; J trimming: 5 bases; junction bases outside the gene matches: 8. CDR3 nucleotide sequence: TGTGCCAGCAGTCACGACAGGGGACGAAATGAAAAACTGTTTTTT. This codes for CASSHDRGRNEKLFF.

This chain connects TRBV6-1 to TRBJ1-5, with 10 nucleotides matching TRBD1. The V segment lost 6 bases and the J segment 5 bases; nucleotides outside the gene matches: 7. Germline CDR1 and CDR2: MNHNS and SASEGT. The CDR3 totals 15 residues. CDR3 in DNA: TGTGCCAGCAGGGGGGACAGGGGCTTTTATCAGCCCCAGCATTTT. Its translation: CASRGDRGFYQPQHF.

CDR3 in DNA: TGTGCCAGCAGCTCCCAGCGGGAGCGGGCAGATACGCAGTATTTT. This gives the protein CASSSQRERADTQYF. The V gene is TRBV5-4, the J gene TRBJ2-3; 8 positions match TRBD2. Looked up from germline, CDR1 is SGHNT and CDR2 is YYREEE (reference sequence). This CDR3 comprises 15 residues. V lost 3 bases and J lost 4; bases outside the gene matches: 7. The whole variable domain, filled in from reference TRBV5-4 and TRBJ2-3, reads ETGVTQSPTHLIKTRGQQVTLRCSSQSGHNTVSWYQQALGQGPQFIFQYYREEENGRGNFPPRFSGLQFPNYSSELNVNALELDDSALYLCASSSQRERADTQYFGPGTRLTVL.

This chain links TRBV10-3 with TRBJ1-5, with D possibly matching TRBD1 (6 bases). The CDR3 spans 12 residues. Germline CDR1 reads ENHRY; CDR2 reads SYGVKD. V shed 3 bases and J shed 8 bases, with 8 bases lying between them. The DNA for the CDR3 is TGTGCCATCAGTGAACAGGGAGAGCCCCAGCATTTT. It is translated as CAISEQGEPQHF.

The genes are TRBV28 and TRBJ2-2; 11 positions match TRBD1. This CDR3 is 16 amino acids long. Trimming at V came to 7 bases and at J to 7 bases, leaving 11 bases not matched to a gene. Germline V CDR1 and CDR2: MDHEN, SYDVKM. The chain's CDR3 is CASKLADRGLIGELFF. The CDR3 region has the DNA TGTGCCAGCAAACTAGCGGACAGGGGGCTTATCGGGGAGCTGTTTTTT.

J is TRBJ1-6 and V is TRBV4-2, with no clear D. CDR3 length equals 15 residues. Trimming cost V 1 base and J 4 bases, with 8 bases left between them. CDR1 and CDR2 (germline): LGHNA, YNFKEQ. The CDR3 DNA reads as TGTGCCAGCAGCCAAGGCGGAGATTATAATTCACCCCTCCACTTT. This sequence encodes CASSQGGDYNSPLHF.

The chain joins TRBV27 to TRBJ2-1; D not resolved. The CDR3 has 13 residues. With 2 bases removed from V and 4 bases from J, the gap between germline ends came to 6 bases. Germline V gene data show CDR1 as MNHEY and CDR2 as SMNVEV (reference sequence). Here the CDR3 reads CASSLVAYNEQFF. The CDR3 DNA sequence: TGTGCCAGCAGTTTAGTAGCTTACAATGAGCAGTTCTTC.

The chain uses TRBV30 and TRBJ1-5; 10 positions match TRBD1. Germline V gene data show CDR1 as GTSNPN and CDR2 as SVGIG (reference sequence). This CDR3 contains 14 residues. V shed 5 bases, J shed 7 bases, and the junction held 8 bases outside the gene matches. CDR3 nucleotide sequence: TGTGCCTGGGGGGGACAGGGGCGGTGGCAGCCCCAGCATTTT. Translated, it gives CAWGGQGRWQPQHF. Based on the CDR3 plus reference TRBV30 and TRBJ1-5, the full variable domain is SQTIHQWPATLVQPVGSPLSLECTVEGTSNPNLYWYRQAAGRGLQLLFYSVGIGQISSEVPQNLSASRPQDRQFILSSKKLLLSDSGFYLCAWGGQGRWQPQHFGDGTRLSIL.

V is TRBV28 and J is TRBJ1-2, with TRBD1 matching over 7 bases. Germline CDR1 is MDHEN and CDR2 is SYDVKM. CDR3 size: 13 residues. After removal of 6 bases from V and 5 bases from J, the junction contained 6 bases not matched to a gene. CDR3 nucleotides: TGTGCCAGCAGGTTAAGGGGGCAATATGGCTACACCTTC. The encoded protein is CASRLRGQYGYTF.

V and J are TRBV29-1 and TRBJ1-1, with TRBD1 as a possible D gene (6 bases). Germline V gene sequence: CDR1 SQVTM, CDR2 ANQGSEA. The V gene lost 0 bases and the J gene lost 10 bases, with 6 bases spanning the gap. The length of the CDR3 is 10 residues. This CDR3 reads CSVEEDRAFF. The CDR3 nucleotides read TGCAGCGTTGAAGAGGACAGAGCTTTCTTT.